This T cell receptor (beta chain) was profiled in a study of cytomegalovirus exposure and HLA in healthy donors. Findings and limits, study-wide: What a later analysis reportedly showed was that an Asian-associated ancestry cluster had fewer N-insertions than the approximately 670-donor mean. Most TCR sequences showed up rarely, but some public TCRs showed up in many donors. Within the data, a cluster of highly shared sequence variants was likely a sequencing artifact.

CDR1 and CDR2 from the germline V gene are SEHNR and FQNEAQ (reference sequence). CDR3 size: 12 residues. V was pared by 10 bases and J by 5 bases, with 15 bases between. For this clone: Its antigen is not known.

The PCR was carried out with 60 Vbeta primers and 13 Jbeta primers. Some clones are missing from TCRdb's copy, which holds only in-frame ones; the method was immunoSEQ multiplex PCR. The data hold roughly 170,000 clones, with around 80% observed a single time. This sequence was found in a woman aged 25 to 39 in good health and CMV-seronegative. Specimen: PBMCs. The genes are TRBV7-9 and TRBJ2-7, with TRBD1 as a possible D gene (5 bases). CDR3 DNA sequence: TGTGCCACCACTTATGGGGCTGACGAGCAGTACTTC. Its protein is CATTYGADEQYF.